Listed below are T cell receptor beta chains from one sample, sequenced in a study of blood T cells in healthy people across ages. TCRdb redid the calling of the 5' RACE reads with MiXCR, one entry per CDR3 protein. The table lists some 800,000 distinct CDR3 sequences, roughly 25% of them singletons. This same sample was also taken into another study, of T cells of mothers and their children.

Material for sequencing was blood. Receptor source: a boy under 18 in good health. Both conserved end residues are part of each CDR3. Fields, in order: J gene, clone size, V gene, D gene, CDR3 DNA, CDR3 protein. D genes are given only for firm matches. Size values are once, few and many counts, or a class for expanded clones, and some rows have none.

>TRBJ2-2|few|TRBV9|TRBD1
TGTGCCAGCAGCGCCCCGGGACAGCTCTCTGCGAACACCGGGGAGCCGTTTTTT
CASSAPGQLSANTGEPFF
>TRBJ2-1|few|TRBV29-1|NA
TGCAGCGTTAACGGGTTATTCAATGAGCAGTTCTTC
CSVNGLFNEQFF
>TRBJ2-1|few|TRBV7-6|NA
TGTGCCAGCAGCTTAGACGGGGCAGAACCCTACAATGAGCAGTTCTTC
CASSLDGAEPYNEQFF
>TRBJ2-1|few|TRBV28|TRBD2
TGTGCCAGCAGTTCTCCGGGACTAGCGGTGCTGAGCTCCTACAATGAGCAGTTCTTC
CASSSPGLAVLSSYNEQFF
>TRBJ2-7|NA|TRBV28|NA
TGTGCCAGCAGTCGCGGACCTCGCTACGAGCAGTACTTC
CASSRGPRYEQYF
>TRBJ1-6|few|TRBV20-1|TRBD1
TGCAGTGCACCGACCGGGACAGGGGTTGATTCACCCCTCCACTTT
CSAPTGTGVDSPLHF
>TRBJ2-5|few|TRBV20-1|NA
TGCAGTGCTAGAGATAAATACCAAGAGACCCAGTACTTC
CSARDKYQETQYF
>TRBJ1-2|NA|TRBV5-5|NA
TGTGCCAGCAGCTTGATAACGGCTGTGGGGAACTATGGCTACACCTTC
CASSLITAVGNYGYTF
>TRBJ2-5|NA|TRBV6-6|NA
TGTGCCAGCAGTTACGGGGGAACACCCCAAGAGACCCAGTACTTC
CASSYGGTPQETQYF
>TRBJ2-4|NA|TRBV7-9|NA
TGTGCCAGCAGCGAACAGGGACCTACCAAAAACATTCAGTACTTC
CASSEQGPTKNIQYF
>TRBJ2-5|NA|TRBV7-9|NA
TGTGCCAGCAGCTTAGCCCGGGGGCTCGGAGAGACCCAGTACTTC
CASSLARGLGETQYF
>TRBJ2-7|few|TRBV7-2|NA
TGTGCCAGCAGCCTCGAAGTAACAGGCGACGAGCAGTACTTC
CASSLEVTGDEQYF
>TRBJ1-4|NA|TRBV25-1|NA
TGTGCCAGCAGTGATTTCACAGGGACCTCCGCAACTAATGAAAAACTGTTTTTT
CASSDFTGTSATNEKLFF
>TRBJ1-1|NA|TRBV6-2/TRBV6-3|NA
TGTGCCAGCAGTTACCTCGAGCTGCCAGGCACTGAAGCTTTCTTT
CASSYLELPGTEAFF
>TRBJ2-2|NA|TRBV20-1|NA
TGCAGTGCTAGAGATGGCGGGGGCCCCGATGGCGGGGAGCTGTTTTTT
CSARDGGGPDGGELFF
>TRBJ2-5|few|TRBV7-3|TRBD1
TGTGCCAGCAGCGCAAGGGGGCCGGCCGGGGAGACCCAGTACTTC
CASSARGPAGETQYF
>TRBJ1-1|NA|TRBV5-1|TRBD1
TGCGCCAGCAGCCCGGGACAGCGGGGCACTGAAGCTTTCTTT
CASSPGQRGTEAFF
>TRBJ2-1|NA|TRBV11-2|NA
TGTGCCAGCAGCTTCCTGGGGCCGGGGAATGAGCAGTTCTTC
CASSFLGPGNEQFF
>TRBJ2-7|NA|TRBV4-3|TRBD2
TGCGCCAGCAGCCAAGATCTTGGCGGGGGGAACTACGAGCAGTACTTC
CASSQDLGGGNYEQYF
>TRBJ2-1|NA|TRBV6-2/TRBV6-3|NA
TGTGCCAGCTTCGGGGTCAATTTCAATGAGCAGTTCTTC
CASFGVNFNEQFF
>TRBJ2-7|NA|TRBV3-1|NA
TGTGCCAGCAGCCAATTTTCCTACGAGCAGTACTTC
CASSQFSYEQYF
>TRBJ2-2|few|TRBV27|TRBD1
TGTGCCAGCAGTCTCCTAGGGACAGGATATGCCGGGGAGCTGTTTTTT
CASSLLGTGYAGELFF
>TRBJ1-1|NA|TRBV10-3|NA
TGTGCCATCGGGGGAGGCAGCAACACTGAAGCTTTCTTT
CAIGGGSNTEAFF
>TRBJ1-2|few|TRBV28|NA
TGTGCCAGCAGTTTATTTCACAGGGAGGGCTATGGCTACACCTTC
CASSLFHREGYGYTF
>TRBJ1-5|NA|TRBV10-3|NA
TGTGCCATCAGCCCCGACACCGATCAGCCCCAGCATTTT
CAISPDTDQPQHF
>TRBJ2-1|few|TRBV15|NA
TGTGCCACCAGCAGAGAGCAGGGGGGGCGCTTGGATGAGCAGTTCTTC
CATSREQGGRLDEQFF
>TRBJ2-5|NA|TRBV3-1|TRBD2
TGTGCCACTACGCTAGCGGGAGGAGAGACCCAGTACTTC
CATTLAGGETQYF
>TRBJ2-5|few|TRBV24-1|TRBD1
TGTGCCACCAGTGATTTGGGGACAGGTCAAGAGACCCAGTACTTC
CATSDLGTGQETQYF
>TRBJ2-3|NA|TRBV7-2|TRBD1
TGTGCCAGCAGCCCCCCGTCGAAGGTCCGGGACAGGAGGCGGCATCCGTATTTT
CASSPPSKVRDRRRHPYF
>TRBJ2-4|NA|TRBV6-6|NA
TGTGCCAGCACCCTATCGGGCGCCAAAAACATTCAGTACTTC
CASTLSGAKNIQYF
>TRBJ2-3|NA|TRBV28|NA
TGTGCCAGCACCAAACCTGGGACAGATACGCAGTATTTT
CASTKPGTDTQYF
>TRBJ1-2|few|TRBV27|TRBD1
TGTGCCAGCAGTCTGGACAGGGCATTAGGCTATGGCTACACCTTC
CASSLDRALGYGYTF
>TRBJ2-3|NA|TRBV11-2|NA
TGTGCCAGCAGCTTCAGGATGGGGAATTCAGATACGCAGTATTTT
CASSFRMGNSDTQYF
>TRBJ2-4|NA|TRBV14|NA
TGTGCCAGCAGCCTGGGACTGATAAACATTCAGTACTTC
CASSLGLINIQYF
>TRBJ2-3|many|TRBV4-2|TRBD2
TGTGCCAGCAGCCAAGATTTAGTCGCGGGCGGGAGGGTAGATACGCAGTATTTT
CASSQDLVAGGRVDTQYF